This T cell receptor beta chain is drawn from a study of blood T cell repertoires in COVID-19. Turning to the study itself: COVID-19 samples from acute and convalescent phases originated in the United States, Italy and Spain. Sources were T cells, B-cell-depleted T cells, or PBMCs; the material itself was cDNA or gDNA.

The germline V and J ends were trimmed by 5 bases and 4 bases, with 11 bases remaining between them. Germline CDR1 reads SGHTA; CDR2 reads FQGNSA. This CDR3 region has 14 residues. Profiling relied on immunoSEQ multiplex PCR, and the TCRdb table lists in-frame clones only, not all of them. The data hold about 110,000 clones, with around 90% observed a single time. This sequence was found in a woman in her 50s with acute or convalescent COVID-19. The J gene is TRBJ2-2, the V gene TRBV7-2, with D perhaps TRBD2 (5 bases). The material sequenced was peripheral blood. The CDR3: CASSLRGRTGELFF. CDR3 nucleotide sequence: TGTGCCAGCAGCCTCCGAGGGCGCACCGGGGAGCTGTTTTTT.